A selection of T cell receptor beta chains follows, all from one sample in a study of cytomegalovirus exposure and HLA in healthy donors. The protocol was immunoSEQ multiplex PCR, while the TCRdb copy is restricted to in-frame clones and leaves out a portion. Of 56,000 or so clones detected, around 94% appear once; the ten largest clones hold roughly 1.2%. The sequenced sample was PBMCs. These receptors originate from a man younger than 30 in good health and CMV-seronegative. The CDR3 runs from the conserved cysteine through the conserved F or W. D genes are given only for firm matches. Expanded clones get a size class; other rows say once, few or many, or leave the size out.

CDR3	DNA	V	J	size	D
CASSDSAGAGYNEQFF	TGTGCCAGCAGTGACTCGGCGGGAGCGGGATACAATGAGCAGTTCTTC	TRBV6-4	TRBJ2-1	-	TRBD2
CASAIRTASTDTQYF	TGTGCCAGCGCAATAAGGACAGCTAGCACAGATACGCAGTATTTT	TRBV11-1	TRBJ2-3	-	-
CASSIDITGSQTQYF	TGTGCCAGCAGTATCGATATTACGGGTAGCCAGACCCAGTACTTC	TRBV5-5	TRBJ2-5	-	-
CASSPLIGDTEAFF	TGTGCCAGCAGTCCCCTAATAGGGGACACTGAAGCTTTCTTT	TRBV27	TRBJ1-1	-	-
CASSLGPGQGYVAETQYF	TGTGCCAGCAGCTTAGGTCCGGGACAGGGGTACGTTGCGGAGACCCAGTACTTC	TRBV7-9	TRBJ2-5	-	TRBD1
CASSVGQGDGYTF	TGTGCCAGCAGCGTCGGACAGGGTGATGGCTACACCTTC	TRBV9	TRBJ1-2	-	TRBD1
CASSLTSGPSYEQYF	TGTGCCAGCAGCCTTACTAGCGGGCCCTCCTACGAGCAGTACTTC	TRBV5-4	TRBJ2-7	-	TRBD2
CASSLGWAETGELFF	TGTGCCAGCAGCTTAGGTTGGGCCGAGACCGGGGAGCTGTTTTTT	TRBV7-9	TRBJ2-2	-	-
CASSRSREGYLRSSYEQYF	TGTGCCAGCAGCCGTTCGAGGGAGGGCTATCTAAGGAGCTCCTACGAGCAGTACTTC	TRBV7-3	TRBJ2-7	-	TRBD2
CASSMTVAGGPYNEQFF	TGTGCCAGCAGCATGACCGTAGCGGGAGGGCCCTACAATGAGCAGTTCTTC	TRBV7-2	TRBJ2-1	-	TRBD2
CASSLSGGSTDTQYF	TGTGCCAGCAGCTTAAGTGGGGGGAGCACAGATACGCAGTATTTT	TRBV7-3	TRBJ2-3	-	-
CASSSLPRGNTGELFF	TGTGCCAGCAGCTCCCTTCCCCGAGGGAACACCGGGGAGCTGTTTTTT	TRBV7-8	TRBJ2-2	-	-
CASSLRGGEQYF	TGCGCCAGCAGCCTGAGGGGGGGCGAGCAGTACTTC	TRBV5-1	TRBJ2-7	-	-
CASSFKGQGPDTQYF	TGTGCCAGCAGCTTTAAGGGACAGGGACCAGATACGCAGTATTTT	TRBV5-6	TRBJ2-3	-	TRBD1
CASSLLSARNEQFF	TGTGCCAGCAGCTTACTTAGCGCGCGCAATGAGCAGTTCTTC	TRBV11-1	TRBJ2-1	-	-
CSVRTPGTGEYEQYF	TGCAGCGTTCGAACCCCCGGGACAGGAGAATACGAGCAGTACTTC	TRBV29-1	TRBJ2-7	-	TRBD1
CASREQQVPTGELFF	TGTGCCAGCAGGGAGCAACAAGTTCCCACCGGGGAGCTGTTTTTT	TRBV6-1	TRBJ2-2	-	-
CASSPEGNYGYTF	TGTGCCAGCAGCCCCGAGGGTAACTATGGCTACACCTTC	TRBV5-4	TRBJ1-2	-	-
CASSSLANEQFF	TGTGCCAGCAGCTCCTTAGCAAATGAGCAGTTCTTC	TRBV7-9	TRBJ2-1	-	-
CASSLVRSNTEAFF	TGTGCCAGCAGCCTAGTCAGATCGAACACTGAAGCTTTCTTT	TRBV6-5	TRBJ1-1	once	-
CATSSGWLAGYNEQFF	TGTGCCACCAGCAGCGGCTGGCTAGCGGGCTACAATGAGCAGTTCTTC	TRBV15	TRBJ2-1	-	TRBD2
CSARDDQPQHF	TGCAGTGCTAGAGACGATCAGCCCCAGCATTTT	TRBV20-1	TRBJ1-5	-	-
CASREGLAGYNEQFF	TGTGCCAGCAGGGAGGGACTAGCGGGCTACAATGAGCAGTTCTTC	TRBV6-5	TRBJ2-1	-	TRBD2
CASSFDSQGANQPQHF	TGTGCCAGCAGTTTTGACTCACAGGGGGCAAATCAGCCCCAGCATTTT	TRBV2	TRBJ1-5	-	TRBD1
CASSPIAGHFQETQYF	TGCGCCAGCAGCCCTATAGCGGGACACTTCCAAGAGACCCAGTACTTC	TRBV4-1	TRBJ2-5	-	TRBD2
CASSVEGLAGGETQYF	TGTGCCAGCAGCGTAGAAGGACTAGCGGGAGGAGAGACCCAGTACTTC	TRBV9	TRBJ2-5	-	TRBD2
CASSQQGSTGELFF	TGTGCCAGTAGTCAGCAGGGCAGCACCGGGGAGCTGTTTTTT	TRBV19	TRBJ2-2	-	-
CASREGTAAYQPQHF	TGTGCCAGCAGGGAAGGGACAGCTGCTTATCAGCCCCAGCATTTT	TRBV7-2	TRBJ1-5	-	TRBD1
CSVGPSGNTGELFF	TGCAGCGTCGGCCCTAGCGGGAACACCGGGGAGCTGTTTTTT	TRBV29-1	TRBJ2-2	-	TRBD2
CASSQDPRVEKLFF	TGCGCCAGCAGCCAAGATCCCCGGGTTGAAAAACTGTTTTTT	TRBV4-3	TRBJ1-4	-	-
CASSIVGTGENIQYF	TGTGCCAGTAGTATAGTCGGAACAGGGGAAAACATTCAGTACTTC	TRBV19	TRBJ2-4	-	TRBD1
CASSLGTGPYEQYF	TGTGCCAGCAGCTTAGGGACAGGACCCTACGAGCAGTACTTC	TRBV11-3	TRBJ2-7	-	TRBD1
CASSIGQGSSYEQYF	TGTGCCAGCAGTATAGGACAGGGCAGCTCCTACGAGCAGTACTTC	TRBV27	TRBJ2-7	-	TRBD1
CASSDSPQGADEQFF	TGTGCCAGCAGTGACTCCCCACAGGGGGCGGATGAGCAGTTCTTC	TRBV6-4	TRBJ2-1	-	TRBD1
CASSRDRNTGELFF	TGTGCCAGCAGCCGGGACAGAAACACCGGGGAGCTGTTTTTT	TRBV6-5	TRBJ2-2	-	TRBD1
CASSGGGTRRAQYF	TGTGCCAGCAGTGGGGGGGGGACCCGGCGGGCCCAGTACTTC	TRBV6-6	TRBJ2-5	-	TRBD2
CASTFNTELGPDTQYF	TGTGCCAGCACGTTCAACACAGAGCTGGGGCCAGATACGCAGTATTTT	TRBV27	TRBJ2-3	-	-
CASSSGLAGVYNEQFF	TGCGCCAGCAGCTCCGGACTAGCGGGAGTCTACAATGAGCAGTTCTTC	TRBV5-1	TRBJ2-1	-	TRBD2
CASKENWEDNEQFF	TGTGCCAGCAAAGAGAATTGGGAGGACAATGAGCAGTTCTTC	TRBV21-1	TRBJ2-1	-	-
CAIRQDYGYTF	TGTGCCATCCGACAAGACTATGGCTACACCTTC	TRBV10-3	TRBJ1-2	-	-
CASSPSPGLAGGEQYF	TGTGCCAGCAGCCCAAGCCCGGGACTAGCGGGAGGCGAGCAGTACTTC	TRBV9	TRBJ2-7	-	TRBD2
CASSLGGGGEEQYF	TGTGCCAGCAGCTTAGGAGGGGGGGGAGAAGAGCAGTACTTC	TRBV7-9	TRBJ2-7	-	-
CASSLAGVHEAFF	TGTGCCAGCAGCTTGGCCGGAGTTCATGAAGCTTTCTTT	TRBV5-6	TRBJ1-1	-	-
CASTTTASLTGELFF	TGTGCCAGCACCACTACCGCCAGCCTCACCGGGGAGCTGTTTTTT	TRBV6-5	TRBJ2-2	once	-
CASSPGQIMNTEAFF	TGTGCCAGCAGTCCTGGACAGATCATGAACACTGAAGCTTTCTTT	TRBV28	TRBJ1-1	-	-
CASSMVQTYNEQFF	TGTGCCAGTAGTATGGTTCAGACTTACAATGAGCAGTTCTTC	TRBV19	TRBJ2-1	-	-
CATSPGGTQPDTQYF	TGTGCCACCAGCCCGGGGGGGACACAACCAGATACGCAGTATTTT	TRBV15	TRBJ2-3	once	TRBD2
CASSLRRSGVSYEQYF	TGTGCCAGCAGCCTCCGAAGGAGCGGGGTTTCCTACGAGCAGTACTTC	TRBV11-2	TRBJ2-7	-	TRBD2
CSASLQNIQYF	TGCAGTGCTAGTCTCCAAAACATTCAGTACTTC	TRBV20-1	TRBJ2-4	-	-
CASSSANEKLFF	TGTGCCAGCAGTTCCGCTAATGAAAAACTGTTTTTT	TRBV28	TRBJ1-4	-	-
CASSFNPPGQDTQYF	TGTGCCAGCAGCTTTAACCCGCCAGGGCAAGATACGCAGTATTTT	TRBV9	TRBJ2-3	-	-
CASSRAGGRVNEQFF	TGTGCCAGCAGTCGAGCAGGGGGACGGGTCAATGAGCAGTTCTTC	TRBV27	TRBJ2-1	-	TRBD1
CASSLGAGFISGANVLTF	TGTGCCAGCAGCTTGGGGGCAGGGTTTATCTCTGGGGCCAACGTCCTGACTTTC	TRBV7-8	TRBJ2-6	few	-
CASSFTGGRKETQYF	TGTGCCAGCAGTTTTACAGGGGGAAGAAAAGAGACCCAGTACTTC	TRBV28	TRBJ2-5	few	TRBD1